The next 14 T cell receptor beta chains were all read from a single sample in a study of brain T cells in children with intractable seizures. Sequencing was limited to surgery cases with top T cell transcript signatures in brain tissue. Clones were sequenced by immunoSEQ multiplex PCR, and TCRdb holds only the in-frame ones, with some missing. The profile shows about 2,000 clones, about 78% of them singletons. The material was resected brain tissue, obtained at surgery. These receptors were obtained from a girl aged 2 to 10 with tuberous sclerosis and intractable seizures.

The chain carries TRBV19 and TRBJ2-6; D unclear. This CDR3 has 13 amino acids. Germline V gene lookup returns CDR1 LNHDA and CDR2 SQIVND (reference sequence). Trimming pared 5 bases from V and 0 bases from J, leaving 2 bases between. DNA of the CDR3: TGTGCCAGTAGTTTCTCTGGGGCCAACGTCCTGACTTTC. Translated, it gives CASSFSGANVLTF.

This clone came up a few times. The chain has TRBV15 and TRBJ1-4; tentatively, D is TRBD1 (5 bases). V was trimmed by 0 bases and J by 5 bases, leaving 10 bases between them. This CDR3 region has 15 residues. From germline, CDR1 is LNHNV and CDR2 YYDKDF (reference sequence). CDR3 region: CATSREMRQNEKLFF. The DNA for the CDR3 is TGTGCCACCAGCAGAGAAATGCGACAGAATGAAAAACTGTTTTTT.

There are a few counts of this clone. The chain employs TRBV4-2 and TRBJ1-5, with 7 bases aligning to TRBD1. CDR1 is LGHNA and CDR2 is YNFKEQ in the germline V gene. The CDR3 consists of 16 residues. V was pared by 0 bases and J by 6 bases, with 8 bases of the junction left unmatched. CDR3 in amino acids: CASSQEEGQGGQPQHF. The CDR3 nucleotides are TGTGCCAGCAGCCAAGAAGAAGGGCAGGGGGGTCAGCCCCAGCATTTT.

The V and J genes are TRBV10-2 and TRBJ1-2; perhaps TRBD1 as D (5 bases). V was cut by 0 bases and J by 5 bases, with 10 bases left in between. This CDR3 region has 14 residues. In germline, CDR1 is WSHSY, CDR2 SAAADI. CDR3 bases: TGCGCCAGCAGTGAGTCGACTGGGGGGTATGGCTACACCTTC. Its protein is CASSESTGGYGYTF.

The chain uses TRBV3-1 (or the pseudogene TRBV3-2) and TRBJ2-1; D possibly corresponds to TRBD1 (7 bases). The germline V gene has CDR1 LGHDT and CDR2 YNNKEL (reference sequence). Trimming removed 2 bases from V and 14 bases from J, with 16 bases in between. CDR3 length: 13 amino acids. The CDR3 coding sequence is TGTGCCAGCAGCCAACAAGTCCAGGGGGGCGAGTTCTTC. Encoded protein: CASSQQVQGGEFF.

V and J are TRBV4-3 and TRBJ1-4, with 7 bases lining up with TRBD1. CDR1 LGHNA and CDR2 YSLEER come from the germline V gene. The CDR3 length is 15 residues. V lost 4 bases, J lost 8 bases, and 10 bases stayed unmatched. The CDR3 loop is CASSRWTGGGEKLFF. The CDR3 nucleotides read TGCGCCAGCAGCCGATGGACAGGTGGGGGGGAAAAACTGTTTTTT.

The chain recombines TRBV13 with TRBJ2-7; D is perhaps TRBD2 (7 bases). CDR3 length equals 17 residues. Germline values: CDR1 PRHDT, CDR2 FYEKMQ (reference sequence). The V end was cut by 1 base, the J end by 7 bases, with 23 bases between. CDR3 loop: CASSLVGGGGGPVEQYF. In DNA, the CDR3 is TGTGCCAGCAGCTTAGTGGGGGGCGGCGGGGGCCCGGTGGAGCAGTACTTC. The full variable domain, in which reference TRBV13 and TRBJ2-7 provide the parts outside the CDR3, is AAGVIQSPRHLIKEKRETATLKCYPIPRHDTVYWYQQGPGQDPQFLISFYEKMQSDKGSIPDRFSAQQFSDYHSELNMSSLELGDSALYFCASSLVGGGGGPVEQYFGPGTRLTVT.

The chain carries TRBV24-1 and TRBJ1-1, with a tentative D call TRBD1 (5 bases). Germline V lookup: CDR1 KGHDR, CDR2 SFDVKD. V was cut by 3 bases and J by 4 bases, with 11 bases left in between. The CDR3 loop spans 14 amino acids. The CDR3 protein is CATSDRGEATEAFF. The CDR3 DNA is TGTGCCACCAGTGATCGGGGGGAGGCCACTGAAGCTTTCTTT.

This clone was counted only a few times. This sequence joins TRBV4-1 and TRBJ1-6; D unclear. V dropped 2 bases and J dropped 7 bases, with 12 bases sitting between them. The germline CDR1 and CDR2 sequences are MGHRA and YSYEKL. The CDR3 covers 15 residues. The CDR3 loop reads CASSQNSQFNSPLHF. The CDR3, as DNA: TGCGCCAGCAGCCAAAATAGTCAGTTCAATTCACCCCTCCACTTT.

The chain combines TRBV28 with TRBJ2-3, with 11 bases lining up with TRBD1. Losses at the gene ends were 9 bases for V and 2 bases for J; bases not matched to a gene: 7. Germline lookup yields CDR1 MDHEN and CDR2 SYDVKM. The length of the CDR3 is 15 residues. The CDR3 DNA reads as TGTGCCAGTAAACAGGGACAGGGGGACACAGATACGCAGTATTTT. Translated: CASKQGQGDTDTQYF.

The chain carries TRBV7-2 and TRBJ1-2, with 9 positions matching TRBD1. V was clipped by 7 bases and J by 8 bases; unmatched bases: 11. CDR3 length equals 14 residues. The V gene's germline CDR1 is SGHTA and CDR2 FQGNSA. The CDR3 DNA is TGTGCCAGCATGACCTTACAGGGGGCCAAGGGCTACACCTTC. The encoded protein is CASMTLQGAKGYTF.

The chain is built from TRBV19 and TRBJ1-2; D gene unclear. Germline V lookup: CDR1 LNHDA, CDR2 SQIVND (reference sequence). The CDR3 has 11 amino acids. V was pared by 3 bases and J by 8 bases, with 7 bases between. CDR3 nucleotides: TGTGCCAGTAGTATCACGTCCGGCTACACCTTC. Protein sequence: CASSITSGYTF.

The chain couples TRBV6-6 to TRBJ2-1; 14 bases align to TRBD2. The CDR3 sequence is 17 residues long. The V segment lost 6 bases and the J segment 4 bases; nucleotides outside the gene matches: 8. In germline, CDR1 is MNHNY, CDR2 SVGAGI (reference sequence). CDR3 DNA sequence: TGTGCCAGCAGCCGAGGACTAGCGGGGGGCCGGTACAATGAGCAGTTCTTC. This translates into CASSRGLAGGRYNEQFF.

To note about this clone: Its ends do not fully match the called genes, so a read error is possible. The chain carries TRBV7-2 and TRBJ2-7, with a possible D match to TRBD2 (5 bases). The germline V gene has CDR1 SGHTA and CDR2 FQGNSA. This CDR3 contains 15 residues. CDR3 loop: CASSLAPSEQYEQYF. The CDR3 DNA reads as TGTGCCAGCAGCCTAGCCCCCAGTGAGCAGTACGAGCAGTACTTC.